This T cell receptor (beta chain) comes out of a study of cytomegalovirus exposure and HLA in healthy donors. Germline CDR1 is ENHRY and CDR2 is SYGVKD. The CDR3 is made up of 12 amino acids. V lost 2 bases to trimming and J lost 3 bases, with 4 bases between them. Clones were read by immunoSEQ multiplex PCR, and TCRdb kept only the in-frame ones, dropping some. The sample shows just under 75,000 clones, around 94% of them seen only once. This receptor was obtained from a young woman in good health and CMV-seropositive. The J gene is TRBJ2-5, the V gene TRBV10-3; D unresolved. Sequencing was performed on PBMCs. CDR3 bases: TGTGCCATCAGTGAGGTCGAAGAGACCCAGTACTTC. The encoded protein is CAISEVEETQYF.